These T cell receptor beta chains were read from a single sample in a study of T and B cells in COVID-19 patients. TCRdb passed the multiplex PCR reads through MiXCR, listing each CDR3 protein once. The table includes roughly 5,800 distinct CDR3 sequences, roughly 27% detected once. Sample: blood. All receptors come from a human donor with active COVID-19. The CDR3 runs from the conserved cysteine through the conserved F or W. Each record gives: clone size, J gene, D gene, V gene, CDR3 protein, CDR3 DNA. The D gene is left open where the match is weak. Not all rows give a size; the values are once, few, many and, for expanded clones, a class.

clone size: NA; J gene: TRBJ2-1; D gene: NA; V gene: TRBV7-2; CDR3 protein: CASTPLGSGSYNEQFF; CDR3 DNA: TGTGCCAGCACCCCCTTGGGCAGTGGCTCCTACAATGAGCAGTTCTTC
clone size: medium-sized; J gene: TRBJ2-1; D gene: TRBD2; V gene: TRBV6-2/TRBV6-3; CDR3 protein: CASSSLRREGRNEQFF; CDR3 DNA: TGTGCCAGCAGTTCCCTGAGGCGGGAGGGTAGGAATGAGCAGTTCTTC
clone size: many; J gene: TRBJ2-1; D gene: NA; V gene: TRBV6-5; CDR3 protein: CASTVTREDEQFF; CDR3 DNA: TGTGCCAGCACAGTCACAAGGGAAGATGAGCAGTTCTTC
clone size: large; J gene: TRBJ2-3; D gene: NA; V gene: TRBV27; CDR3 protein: CASSLIGDTQYF; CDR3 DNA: TGTGCCAGCAGTTTAATAGGAGATACGCAGTATTTT
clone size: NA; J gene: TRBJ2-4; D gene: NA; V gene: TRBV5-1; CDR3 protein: CASSPPGSQNIQYF; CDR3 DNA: TGCGCCAGCAGCCCCCCAGGGTCTCAAAACATTCAGTACTTC
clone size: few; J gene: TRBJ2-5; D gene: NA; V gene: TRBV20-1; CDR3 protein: CSAEISGWQETQYF; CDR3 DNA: TGCAGTGCTGAAATAAGCGGATGGCAAGAGACCCAGTACTTC
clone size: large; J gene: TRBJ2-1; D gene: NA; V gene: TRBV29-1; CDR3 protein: CSAPRTREGSFYNEQFF; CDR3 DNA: TGCAGCGCCCCCCGGACGCGTGAGGGGAGCTTCTACAATGAGCAGTTCTTC
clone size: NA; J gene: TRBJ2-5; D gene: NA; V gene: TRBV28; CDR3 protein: CASSPHILAVETQYF; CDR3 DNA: TGTGCCAGCAGTCCCCACATTTTGGCGGTCGAGACCCAGTACTTC
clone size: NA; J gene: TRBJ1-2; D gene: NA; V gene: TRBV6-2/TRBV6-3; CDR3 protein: CASSFGVHGYTF; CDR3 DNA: TGTGCCAGCAGTTTCGGGGTCCATGGCTACACCTTC
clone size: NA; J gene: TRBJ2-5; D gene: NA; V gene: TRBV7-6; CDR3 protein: CASSFGTKETQYF; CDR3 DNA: TGTGCCAGCAGCTTTGGGACGAAAGAGACCCAGTACTTC
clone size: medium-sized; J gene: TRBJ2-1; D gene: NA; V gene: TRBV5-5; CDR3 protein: CASSFSGYNEQFF; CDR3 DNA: TGTGCCAGCAGCTTTTCAGGGTACAATGAGCAGTTCTTC
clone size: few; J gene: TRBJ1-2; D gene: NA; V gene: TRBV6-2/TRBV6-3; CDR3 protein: CASSAVYGYTF; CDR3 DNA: TGTGCCAGCAGTGCGGTCTATGGCTACACCTTC
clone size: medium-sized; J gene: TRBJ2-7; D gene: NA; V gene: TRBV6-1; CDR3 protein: CASRRGAILTYEQYF; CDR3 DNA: TGTGCCAGCAGGAGGGGGGCTATCCTAACCTACGAGCAGTACTTC
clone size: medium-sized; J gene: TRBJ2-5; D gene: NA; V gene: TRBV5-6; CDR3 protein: CASSFWAQETQYF; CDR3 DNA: TGTGCCAGCAGCTTCTGGGCACAAGAGACCCAGTACTTC
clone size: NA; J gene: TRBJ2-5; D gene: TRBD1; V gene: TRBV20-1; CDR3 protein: CSATIRDRVESQYF; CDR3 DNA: TGCAGTGCCACAATCCGGGACAGGGTCGAGAGTCAGTACTTC
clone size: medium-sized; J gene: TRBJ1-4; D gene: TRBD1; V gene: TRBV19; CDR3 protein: CASRTGVNEKLFF; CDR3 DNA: TGTGCCAGTAGGACAGGGGTAAATGAAAAACTGTTTTTT
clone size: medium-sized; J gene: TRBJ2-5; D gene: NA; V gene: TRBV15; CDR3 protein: CATSSLGETQYF; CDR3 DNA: TGTGCCACCAGTTCGTTGGGGGAGACCCAGTACTTC
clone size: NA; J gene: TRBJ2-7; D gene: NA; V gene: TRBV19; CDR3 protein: CASGGREQYF; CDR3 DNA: TGTGCCAGTGGGGGGCGGGAGCAGTACTTC
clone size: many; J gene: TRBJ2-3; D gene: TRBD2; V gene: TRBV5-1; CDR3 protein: CASSFGTSGSTDTQYF; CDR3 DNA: TGCGCCAGCAGCTTCGGGACTAGCGGAAGCACAGATACGCAGTATTTT
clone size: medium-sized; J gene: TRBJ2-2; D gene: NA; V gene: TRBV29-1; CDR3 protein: CSVGVWGNTGELFF; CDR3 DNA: TGCAGCGTCGGGGTATGGGGTAACACCGGGGAGCTGTTTTTT
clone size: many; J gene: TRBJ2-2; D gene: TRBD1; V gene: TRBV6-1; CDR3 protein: CASSPGQGGTGELFF; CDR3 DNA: TGTGCCAGCAGTCCGGGACAGGGAGGGACCGGGGAGCTGTTTTTT
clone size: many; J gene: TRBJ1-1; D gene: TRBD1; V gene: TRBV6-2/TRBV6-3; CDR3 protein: CASRDSTGWVEAFF; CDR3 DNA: TGTGCCAGCCGAGATTCGACAGGGTGGGTTGAAGCTTTCTTT
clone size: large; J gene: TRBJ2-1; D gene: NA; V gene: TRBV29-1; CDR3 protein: CSVRTNYNEQFF; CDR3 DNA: TGCAGCGTCAGAACTAACTACAATGAGCAGTTCTTC
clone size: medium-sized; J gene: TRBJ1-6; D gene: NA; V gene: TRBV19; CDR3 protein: CASLPTGRLGVSPLHF; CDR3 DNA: TGTGCCAGCCTCCCGACCGGCAGATTGGGTGTCTCACCCCTCCACTTT
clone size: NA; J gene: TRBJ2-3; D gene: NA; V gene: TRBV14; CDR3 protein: CASSHHPGQGPDTQYF; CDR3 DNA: TGTGCCAGCAGCCATCACCCGGGGCAGGGCCCAGATACGCAGTATTTT
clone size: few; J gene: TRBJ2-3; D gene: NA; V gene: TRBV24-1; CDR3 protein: CATSGYPTDTQYF; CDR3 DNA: TGTGCCACCAGTGGGTACCCAACAGATACGCAGTATTTT
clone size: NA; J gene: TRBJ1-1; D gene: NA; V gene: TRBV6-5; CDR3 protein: CASIDALGNTEAFF; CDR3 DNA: TGTGCCAGCATTGACGCTTTAGGGAACACTGAAGCTTTCTTT
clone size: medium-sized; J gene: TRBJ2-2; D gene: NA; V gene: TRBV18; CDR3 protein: CASSPGLSRDTGELFF; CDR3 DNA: TGTGCCAGCTCACCAGGGCTCAGCCGGGACACCGGGGAGCTGTTTTTT
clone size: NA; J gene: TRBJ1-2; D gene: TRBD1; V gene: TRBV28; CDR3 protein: CASGDPGGFDYGYTF; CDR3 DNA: TGTGCCAGCGGTGACCCAGGGGGGTTCGACTATGGCTACACCTTC
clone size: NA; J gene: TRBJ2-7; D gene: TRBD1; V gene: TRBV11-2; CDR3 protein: CASSPRDRAYEQYF; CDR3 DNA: TGTGCCAGCAGCCCCCGGGACAGGGCCTACGAGCAGTACTTC
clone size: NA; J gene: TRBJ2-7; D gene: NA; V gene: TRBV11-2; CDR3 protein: CASSFRLEAYEQYF; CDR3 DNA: TGTGCCAGCAGCTTTCGTTTAGAGGCCTACGAGCAGTACTTC
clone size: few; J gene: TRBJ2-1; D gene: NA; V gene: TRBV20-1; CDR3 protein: CSARFQGINEQFF; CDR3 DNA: TGCAGTGCTAGGTTTCAGGGGATCAATGAGCAGTTCTTC
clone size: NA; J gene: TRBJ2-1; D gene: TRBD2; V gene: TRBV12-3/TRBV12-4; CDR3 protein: CASSLTSGSAEQFF; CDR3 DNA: TGTGCCAGCAGCCTAACTAGCGGGAGCGCTGAGCAGTTCTTC
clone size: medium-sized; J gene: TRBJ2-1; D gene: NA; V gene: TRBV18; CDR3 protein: CASSVASYNEQFF; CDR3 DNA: TGTGCCAGCTCAGTAGCGTCCTACAATGAGCAGTTCTTC
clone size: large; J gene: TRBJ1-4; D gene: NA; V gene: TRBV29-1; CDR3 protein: CSVEAGNEKLFF; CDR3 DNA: TGCAGCGTTGAAGCCGGGAACGAAAAACTGTTTTTT
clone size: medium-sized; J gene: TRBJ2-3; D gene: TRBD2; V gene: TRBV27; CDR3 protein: CASSLSGLAGRTDTQYF; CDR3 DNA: TGTGCCAGCAGTTTATCGGGACTAGCGGGCCGCACAGATACGCAGTATTTT
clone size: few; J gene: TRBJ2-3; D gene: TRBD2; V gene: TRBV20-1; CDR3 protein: CSATRSSGGSDTQYF; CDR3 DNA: TGCAGTGCTACTAGGTCTAGCGGGGGGTCAGATACGCAGTATTTT
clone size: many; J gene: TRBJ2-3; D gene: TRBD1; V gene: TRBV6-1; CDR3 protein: CASSELRTGDTDTQYF; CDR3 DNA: TGTGCCAGCAGTGAACTTAGGACAGGGGACACAGATACGCAGTATTTT
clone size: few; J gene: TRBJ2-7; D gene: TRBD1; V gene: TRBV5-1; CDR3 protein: CASSSETGVYEQYF; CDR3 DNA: TGCGCCAGCAGTTCGGAGACAGGGGTCTACGAGCAGTACTTC
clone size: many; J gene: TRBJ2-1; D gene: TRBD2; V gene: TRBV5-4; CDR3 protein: CASNPAGSGRFDEQFF; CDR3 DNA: TGTGCCAGCAACCCGGCCGGTAGCGGGAGGTTCGATGAGCAGTTCTTC
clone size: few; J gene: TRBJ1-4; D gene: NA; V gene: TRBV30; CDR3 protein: CAWNLPGINEKLFF; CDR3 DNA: TGTGCCTGGAATTTACCAGGGATTAATGAAAAACTGTTTTTT
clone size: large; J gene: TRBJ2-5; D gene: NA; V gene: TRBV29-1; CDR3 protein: CSVEAGETQYF; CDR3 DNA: TGCAGCGTTGAAGCTGGGGAGACCCAGTACTTC
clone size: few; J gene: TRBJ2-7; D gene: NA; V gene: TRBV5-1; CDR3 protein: CASSLDQGEQYF; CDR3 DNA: TGCGCCAGCAGCTTGGATCAGGGCGAGCAGTACTTC
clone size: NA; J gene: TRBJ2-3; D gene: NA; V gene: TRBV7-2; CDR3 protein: CASSPLWVTDTQYF; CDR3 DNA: TGTGCCAGCAGCCCACTGTGGGTCACAGATACGCAGTATTTT
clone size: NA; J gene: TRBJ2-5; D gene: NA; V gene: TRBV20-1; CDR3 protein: CSPLGRNQETQYF; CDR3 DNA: TGCAGTCCCTTGGGACGCAACCAAGAGACCCAGTACTTC
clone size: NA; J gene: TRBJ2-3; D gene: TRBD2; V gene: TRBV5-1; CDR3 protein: CASSLGSGVTDTQYF; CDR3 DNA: TGCGCCAGCAGCTTGGGGAGCGGGGTCACAGATACGCAGTATTTT
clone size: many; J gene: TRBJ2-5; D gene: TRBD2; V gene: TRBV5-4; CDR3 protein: CASSLELAGGQETQYF; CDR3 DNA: TGTGCCAGCAGCTTGGAGCTAGCGGGGGGGCAAGAGACCCAGTACTTC